The 10 T cell receptor beta chains in this list originate from one sample, sequenced in a study of CD8 T cells in Susac syndrome. RNA, at roughly 0.45 to 1 ug, was reverse transcribed with random hexamers. TCRdb passed the immunoSEQ multiplex PCR reads through MiXCR, listing each CDR3 protein once. This repertoire shows 160,000 or so distinct CDR3 sequences, 85% to 95% found once; its top ten account for roughly 0.16%. The sample comprised CD8+ T cells from PBMCs. All receptors come from a human donor with multiple sclerosis.

This clonotype was detected only once. The J gene is TRBJ2-3, the V gene TRBV29-1; TRBD2 is a possible D gene (6 bases). Trimming stripped 5 bases from V and 3 bases from J, with 12 bases between. CDR1 and CDR2 from the germline V gene are SQVTM and ANQGSEA. The CDR3 is made up of 13 amino acids. In DNA form, the CDR3 reads TGCAGCGTTCCCCCGGAGGGGACAGATACGCAGTATTTT. Translating gives CSVPPEGTDTQYF.

The V gene is TRBV7-9, the J gene TRBJ2-5; D remains ambiguous. The CDR3 has 13 amino acids. Germline V gene data show CDR1 as SEHNR and CDR2 as FQNEAQ (reference sequence). The V gene lost 5 bases and the J gene lost 2 bases, with 9 bases spanning the gap. DNA of the CDR3: TGTGCCAGCAGCCCATTTCATCAAGAGACCCAGTACTTC. This gives the protein CASSPFHQETQYF.

The chain employs TRBV29-1 and TRBJ2-1, with no clear D. The V gene lost 4 bases and the J gene lost 9 bases, with 7 bases spanning the gap. CDR3 size: 10 residues. In germline, CDR1 is SQVTM, CDR2 ANQGSEA. CDR3 sequence reads: CSVVSLEQFF. CDR3 coding DNA: TGCAGCGTTGTTAGTCTTGAGCAGTTCTTC.

This rearrangement joins TRBV11-2 to TRBJ2-7; TRBD1 agrees at 9 bases. The CDR3 runs to 14 residues. V gave up 4 bases and J gave up 7 bases; unmatched junction bases: 8. The germline V gene encodes CDR1 SGHAT and CDR2 FQNNGV. Here the CDR3 reads CASSSTGGREEQYF. For the CDR3, the DNA is TGTGCCAGCAGCTCGACAGGGGGGCGGGAAGAGCAGTACTTC. The full variable domain, in which reference TRBV11-2 and TRBJ2-7 provide the parts outside the CDR3, is EAGVAQSPRYKIIEKRQSVAFWCNPISGHATLYWYQQILGQGPKLLIQFQNNGVVDDSQLPKDRFSAERLKGVDSTLKIQPAKLEDSAVYLCASSSTGGREEQYFGPGTRLTVT.

J is TRBJ1-1 and V is TRBV30, with unresolved D. V was pared by 0 bases and J by 2 bases, with 10 bases between. This CDR3 comprises 14 residues. Germline CDR1 GTSNPN, CDR2 SVGIG (reference sequence). CDR3 nucleotide sequence: TGTGCCTGGAGTGTAATGGGGTTAAACACTGAAGCTTTCTTT. Encoded protein: CAWSVMGLNTEAFF.

The chain couples TRBV13 to TRBJ2-1; possible D gene TRBD2, 5 bases. V was pared by 5 bases and J by 4 bases, with 15 bases between. Germline V CDR1 and CDR2: PRHDT, FYEKMQ (reference sequence). The CDR3 spans 15 residues. The CDR3, as DNA: TGTGCCAGCAGCCTCCCCGAGGGCCCATACAATGAGCAGTTCTTC. It yields the protein CASSLPEGPYNEQFF. Complete variable domain (other parts from reference TRBV13 and TRBJ2-1): AAGVIQSPRHLIKEKRETATLKCYPIPRHDTVYWYQQGPGQDPQFLISFYEKMQSDKGSIPDRFSAQQFSDYHSELNMSSLELGDSALYFCASSLPEGPYNEQFFGPGTRLTVL.

V usage is TRBV9 and J usage is TRBJ2-2; D not certain. The CDR3 has 14 residues. V shed 4 bases and J shed 3 bases, with 10 bases lying between them. In germline, CDR1 is SGDLS, CDR2 YYNGEE. In DNA, the CDR3 is TGTGCCAGCAGCCTAGGGTGGGACACCGGGGAGCTGTTTTTT. It encodes CASSLGWDTGELFF.

J is TRBJ1-2 and V is TRBV6-5, with D maybe TRBD1 (6 bases). The CDR3 runs to 14 residues. V was clipped by 4 bases and J by 4 bases, with 13 bases between them. Germline values: CDR1 MNHEY, CDR2 SVGAGI. CDR3 sequence (DNA): TGTGCCAGCAGTTTAGAGGGGGGGGGCTATGGCTACACCTTC. Translation: CASSLEGGGYGYTF.

The J gene is TRBJ2-7, the V gene TRBV18, with D possibly being TRBD1 (5 bases). Trimming took 4 bases from V and 3 from J, leaving 10 bases between them. In germline, CDR1 is KGHSH, CDR2 LQKENI. CDR3 size: 13 residues. The DNA of the CDR3 is TGTGCCAGCTCACTAAGACAGAACTACGAGCAGTACTTC. Encoded protein: CASSLRQNYEQYF.

The chain combines TRBV20-1 with TRBJ2-1, with D maybe TRBD2 (5 bases). V was clipped by 7 bases and J by 3 bases, with 22 bases between them. CDR1 is DFQATT, CDR2 SNEGSKA, per germline (reference sequence). CDR3 length: 16 residues. CDR3 protein: CSVEDWTGRLYNEQFF. CDR3 bases: TGCAGTGTTGAGGATTGGACGGGGAGACTCTACAATGAGCAGTTCTTC.